The T cell receptor beta chain under discussion was sequenced for a study of control samples from healthy donors and cancer patients. Produced via immunoSEQ multiplex PCR; TCRdb's table is partial and in-frame only. The sample records around 53,000 clones, approximately 86% being singletons. Trimming pared 6 bases from V and 5 bases from J, leaving 17 bases between. Germline V lookup: CDR1 MGHRA, CDR2 YSYEKL. CDR3 length equals 14 residues. Material: PBMCs. The V call is TRBV4-1, the J call TRBJ2-7; perhaps TRBD2 as D (5 bases). This TCR derives from a woman between 50 and 59 years old with lung cancer. The CDR3 loop reads CASSLDWAVDEQYF. The CDR3 DNA is TGCGCCAGCAGTTTGGACTGGGCTGTCGACGAGCAGTACTTC.